Following are 21 T cell receptor beta chains from one sample sequenced in a study of Ad26.COV2.S vaccination and SARS-CoV-2 variants. Treatment denoted: some 20 received Ad26.COV2.S at low or high dose, single or two shots; roughly five received placebo; per-sample allocation not given. At day 63 after the first vaccine or placebo injection, samples were drawn. TCRdb's copy holds only in-frame clones and misses some; the assay was immunoSEQ multiplex PCR. This sample has over 400,000 clones, with 92% found just once. Sequences were derived from peripheral blood, sampled in a trial of Ad26.COV2.S vaccine versus placebo. The receptors originated from a person between 18 and 60 years old who received the Ad26.COV2.S COVID-19 vaccine or a placebo.

V gene TRBV25-1 combines with J gene TRBJ2-7, with a possible D match to TRBD1 (6 bases). The CDR3 sequence is 14 residues long. Germline V gene data show CDR1 as MGHDK and CDR2 as SYGVNS. V was cut by 3 bases and J by 5 bases, with 14 bases left in between. Here the CDR3 reads CASSEGAGSDEQYF. The CDR3 DNA reads TGTGCCAGCAGTGAGGGGGCAGGGTCTGACGAGCAGTACTTC.

This CDR3 is CASSPLNYERGSVWVSQYF. In nucleotides, the CDR3 is TGTGCCAGCAGCCCCTTAAACTACGAGCGGGGGAGTGTTTGGGTTTCCCAGTACTTC. This chain connects TRBV7-2 to TRBJ2-5; 8 nucleotides match TRBD2. The CDR3 is 19 amino acids. The germline V gene encodes CDR1 SGHTA and CDR2 FQGNSA. V dropped 5 bases and J dropped 9; count of bases not matched to a gene: 26.

The J gene is TRBJ1-6, the V gene TRBV5-1; D gene uncertain. Trimming removed 3 bases at V and 0 bases at J, with 4 bases between. The CDR3 consists of 14 residues. Germline CDR1 reads SGHRS; CDR2 reads YFSETQ. This CDR3 is CASSSSSYNSPLHF. Written as DNA, the CDR3 is TGCGCCAGCAGCTCAAGCTCCTATAATTCACCCCTCCACTTT.

V and J are TRBV28 and TRBJ1-5; tentatively, D is TRBD1 (6 bases). With 6 bases removed from V and 4 bases from J, the gap between germline ends came to 13 bases. CDR3 length equals 14 residues. Germline values: CDR1 MDHEN, CDR2 SYDVKM. The chain's CDR3 is CASSPGTLNQPQHF. CDR3 coding DNA: TGTGCCAGCAGCCCTGGGACATTAAATCAGCCCCAGCATTTT.

J is TRBJ1-4 and V is TRBV7-9, with 9 bases aligning to TRBD1. Germline values: CDR1 SEHNR, CDR2 FQNEAQ (reference sequence). The CDR3 runs 17 residues. Trimming removed 2 bases from V and 7 bases from J; junction bases left unmatched: 11. The CDR3 sequence: CASSLLPGQGMSEKLFF. In DNA, the CDR3 is TGTGCCAGCAGCTTATTACCCGGACAGGGGATGAGTGAAAAACTGTTTTTT.

The chain joins TRBV27 to TRBJ1-6, with D unclear. V dropped 5 bases and J dropped 3 bases, with 5 bases sitting between them. CDR1 is MNHEY and CDR2 is SMNVEV in the germline V gene (reference sequence). This CDR3 contains 13 residues. The CDR3 DNA is TGTGCCAGCAGTACTTACTATAATTCACCCCTCCACTTT. It is translated as CASSTYYNSPLHF.

The V and J genes are TRBV27 and TRBJ1-2, with TRBD1 identical over 7 bases. The CDR3 runs 15 residues. With 0 bases clipped from V and 8 bases from J, the junction kept 9 bases outside the gene matches. The germline V gene has CDR1 MNHEY and CDR2 SMNVEV (reference sequence). Here the CDR3 reads CASSLSGVGGGGYTF. DNA of the CDR3: TGTGCCAGCAGTTTATCGGGGGTAGGGGGCGGAGGCTACACCTTC.

V usage is TRBV4-1 and J usage is TRBJ2-6; tentative D call: TRBD2 (5 bases). The CDR3 is made up of 17 amino acids. With 1 base removed from V and 0 bases from J, the gap between germline ends came to 10 bases. Germline CDR1 and CDR2: MGHRA and YSYEKL. This CDR3 is CASSQAEGSSGANVLTF. CDR3 nucleotide sequence: TGCGCCAGCAGCCAAGCTGAGGGCTCCTCTGGGGCCAACGTCCTGACTTTC.

The chain is built from TRBV19 and TRBJ2-1; maybe TRBD2 (6 bases). Germline V gene sequence: CDR1 LNHDA, CDR2 SQIVND (reference sequence). CDR3 length: 13 residues. V was clipped by 5 bases and J by 6 bases, with 11 bases between them. CDR3 residues: CASSVLLANEQFF. In DNA, the CDR3 is TGTGCCAGTAGTGTCCTACTAGCCAATGAGCAGTTCTTC.

This chain joins TRBV4-3 and TRBJ1-4, with 8 bases aligning to TRBD1. CDR3 length equals 14 residues. V shed 1 base, J shed 10 bases, and the junction held 5 bases outside the gene matches. Germline-derived CDR1 and CDR2 are LGHNA and YSLEER. DNA of the CDR3: TGCGCCAGCAGCCAAGCGGACAGGGTTGGAAAACTGTTTTTT. It is translated as CASSQADRVGKLFF.

The chain is built from TRBV5-4 and TRBJ2-7; weak D call: TRBD1 (6 bases). The V gene lost 0 bases and the J gene lost 3 bases, with 7 bases spanning the gap. Germline V lookup: CDR1 SGHNT, CDR2 YYREEE (reference sequence). CDR3 length: 13 amino acids. The CDR3, as DNA: TGTGCCAGCAGCTTGGAGGACAGCTACGAGCAGTACTTC. Its protein product is CASSLEDSYEQYF.

The CDR3, as DNA: TGTGCCAGCAGCTTGATGCTAGCGGTCGACGAGCAGTACTTC. Amino acid sequence: CASSLMLAVDEQYF. This chain connects TRBV7-2 to TRBJ2-7, with 7 bases matching TRBD2. Per germline, CDR1 SGHTA and CDR2 FQGNSA. V dropped 3 bases and J dropped 5; count of bases not matched to a gene: 7. The CDR3 is made up of 14 amino acids.

Concerning this clone: The sample has other DNA sequences that encode this CDR3 too. The chain couples TRBV28 to TRBJ1-1, with unresolved D. V was clipped by 5 bases and J by 0 bases, with 4 bases between them. Germline values: CDR1 MDHEN, CDR2 SYDVKM. There are 12 residues in the CDR3. Written as DNA, the CDR3 is TGTGCCAGCAGTCGGTTGAACACTGAAGCTTTCTTT. Its translation: CASSRLNTEAFF.

In nucleotides, the CDR3 is TGTGCCAGTAGTATGATCGCCCCAAACACTGAAGCTTTCTTT. Translation: CASSMIAPNTEAFF. The chain couples TRBV19 to TRBJ1-1; D ambiguous. Trimming cost V 3 bases and J 2 bases, with 10 bases left between them. The germline V gene has CDR1 LNHDA and CDR2 SQIVND (reference sequence). The length of the CDR3 is 14 residues.

The genes are TRBV29-1 and TRBJ2-1; 10 bases line up with TRBD1. V lost 8 bases to trimming and J lost 2 bases; unmatched junction nucleotides: 12. This CDR3 is built from 16 residues. CDR1 and CDR2 from the germline V gene are SQVTM and ANQGSEA. CDR3 coding DNA: TGCAGCCTTAGATGGACCGGGACAGGGGCCTACAATGAGCAGTTCTTC. This gives the protein CSLRWTGTGAYNEQFF.

This chain uses TRBV6-6 with TRBJ1-2; D uncertain. The CDR3 spans 13 residues. Trimming pared 2 bases from V and 0 bases from J, leaving 4 bases between. Germline V gives CDR1 MNHNY, CDR2 SVGAGI (reference sequence). CDR3: CASSYETNYGYTF. CDR3 bases: TGTGCCAGCAGTTACGAAACTAACTATGGCTACACCTTC.

The V call is TRBV19, the J call TRBJ2-5, with 9 bases fitting TRBD1. This CDR3 is 15 amino acids long. V was pared by 5 bases and J by 5 bases, with 9 bases of the junction left unmatched. Germline V gene data show CDR1 as LNHDA and CDR2 as SQIVND (reference sequence). The DNA of the CDR3 is TGTGCCAGTAGTCCGGGACAGGGTTGGTCGGAGACCCAGTACTTC. This gives the protein CASSPGQGWSETQYF.

The genes are TRBV4-3 and TRBJ2-1; D gene ambiguous. V gave up 1 base and J gave up 4 bases, with 14 bases separating them. There are 16 residues in the CDR3. CDR1 is LGHNA and CDR2 is YSLEER in the germline V gene. The CDR3 sequence: CASSQAYGLSYNEQFF. CDR3 nucleotide sequence: TGCGCCAGCAGCCAAGCATATGGCCTAAGTTACAATGAGCAGTTCTTC.

Worth noting for this clone: At one of its ends the junction is not consistent with the germline gene, which may arise from a read error. This chain connects TRBV23-1 to TRBJ1-1; D is unresolved. TRBV23-1 is reported as an ORF; its role is uncertain. This CDR3 region has 13 residues. The CDR3 reads CASSQSGFPGDGF. CDR3 DNA sequence: TGCGCCAGCAGTCAGTCCGGATTCCCGGGAGACGGATTT.

V gene TRBV5-3 combines with J gene TRBJ2-5; TRBD1 might be the D (6 bases). TRBV5-3 is recorded as an ORF, its role being uncertain. The CDR3 consists of 14 residues. V dropped 1 base and J dropped 2 bases, with 9 bases sitting between them. CDR3 in amino acids: CARSLRDNQETQYF. As DNA, the CDR3 is TGTGCCAGAAGCTTGAGGGACAATCAAGAGACCCAGTACTTC.

V and J are TRBV7-8 and TRBJ2-5; maybe TRBD2 (6 bases). V was pared by 2 bases and J by 1 base, with 14 bases between. The CDR3 runs 16 residues. CDR1 SGHVS and CDR2 FQNEAQ come from the germline V gene. The chain's CDR3 is CASSLNGRTIQETQYF. The CDR3 DNA reads as TGTGCCAGCAGCTTAAATGGGCGGACTATCCAAGAGACCCAGTACTTC.